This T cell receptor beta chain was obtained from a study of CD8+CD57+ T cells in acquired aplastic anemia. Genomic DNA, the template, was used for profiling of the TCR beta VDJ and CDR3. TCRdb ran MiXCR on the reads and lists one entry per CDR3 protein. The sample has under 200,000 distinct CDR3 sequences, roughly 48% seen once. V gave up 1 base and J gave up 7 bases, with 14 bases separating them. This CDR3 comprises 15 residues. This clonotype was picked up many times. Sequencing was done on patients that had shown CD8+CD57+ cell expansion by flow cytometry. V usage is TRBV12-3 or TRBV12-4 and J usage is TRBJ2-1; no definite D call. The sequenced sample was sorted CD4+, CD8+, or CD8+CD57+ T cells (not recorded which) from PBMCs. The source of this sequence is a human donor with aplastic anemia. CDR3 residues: CASSLGPSLGNEQFF. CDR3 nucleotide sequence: TGTGCCAGCAGTTTAGGGCCATCACTGGGGAATGAGCAGTTCTTC.